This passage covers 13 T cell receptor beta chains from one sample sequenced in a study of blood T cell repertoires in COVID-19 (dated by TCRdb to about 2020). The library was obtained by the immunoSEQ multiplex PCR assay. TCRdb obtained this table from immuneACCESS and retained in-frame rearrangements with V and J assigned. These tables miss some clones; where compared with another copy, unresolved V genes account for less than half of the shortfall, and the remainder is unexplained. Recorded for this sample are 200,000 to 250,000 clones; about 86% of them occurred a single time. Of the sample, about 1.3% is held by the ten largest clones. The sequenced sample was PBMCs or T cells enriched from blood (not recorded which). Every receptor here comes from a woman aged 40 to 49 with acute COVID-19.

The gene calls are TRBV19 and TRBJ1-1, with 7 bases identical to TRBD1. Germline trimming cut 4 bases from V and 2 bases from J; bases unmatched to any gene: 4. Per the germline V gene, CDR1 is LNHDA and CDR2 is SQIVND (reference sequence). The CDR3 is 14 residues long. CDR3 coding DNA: TGTGCCAGTAGTACCGGGACAGATAACACTGAAGCTTTCTTT. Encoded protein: CASSTGTDNTEAFF.

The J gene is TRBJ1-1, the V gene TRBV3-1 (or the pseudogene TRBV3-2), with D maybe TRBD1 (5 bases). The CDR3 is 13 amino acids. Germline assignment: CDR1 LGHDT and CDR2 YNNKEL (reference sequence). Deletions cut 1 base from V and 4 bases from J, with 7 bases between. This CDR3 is CASSQGGGTEAFF. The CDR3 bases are TGTGCCAGCAGCCAAGGGGGGGGCACTGAAGCTTTCTTT.

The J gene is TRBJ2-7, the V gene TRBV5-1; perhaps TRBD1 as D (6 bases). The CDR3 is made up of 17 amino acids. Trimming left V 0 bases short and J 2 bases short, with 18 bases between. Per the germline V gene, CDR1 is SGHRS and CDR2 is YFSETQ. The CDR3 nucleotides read TGCGCCAGCAGCTTGGGGGTAGCTTCAGGGGTAACCTACGAGCAGTACTTC. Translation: CASSLGVASGVTYEQYF.

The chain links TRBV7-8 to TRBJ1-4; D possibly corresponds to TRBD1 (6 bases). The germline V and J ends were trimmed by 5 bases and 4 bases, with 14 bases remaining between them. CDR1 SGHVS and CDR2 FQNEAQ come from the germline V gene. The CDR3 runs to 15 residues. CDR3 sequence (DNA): TGTGCCAGCAGCGAAAATAGGGGGGGTAATGAAAAACTGTTTTTT. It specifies CASSENRGGNEKLFF.

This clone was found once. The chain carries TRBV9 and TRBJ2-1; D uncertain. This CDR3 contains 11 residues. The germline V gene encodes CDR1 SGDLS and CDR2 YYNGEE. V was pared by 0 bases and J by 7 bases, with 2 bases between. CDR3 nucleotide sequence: TGTGCCAGCAGCGTAGCGAATGAGCAGTTCTTC. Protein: CASSVANEQFF.

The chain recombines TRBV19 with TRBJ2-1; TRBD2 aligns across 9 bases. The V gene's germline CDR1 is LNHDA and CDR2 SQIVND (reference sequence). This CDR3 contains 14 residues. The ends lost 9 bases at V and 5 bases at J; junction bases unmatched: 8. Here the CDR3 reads CASQAGGRDNEQFF. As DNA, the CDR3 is TGTGCCAGCCAGGCGGGAGGGCGGGACAATGAGCAGTTCTTC.

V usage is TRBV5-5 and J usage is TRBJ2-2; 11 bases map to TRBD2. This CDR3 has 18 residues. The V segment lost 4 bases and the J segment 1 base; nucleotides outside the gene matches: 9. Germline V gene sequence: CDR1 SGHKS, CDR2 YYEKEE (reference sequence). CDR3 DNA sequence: TGTGCCAGCAGCCCCCCGGGACTAGCGGATTTGAACACCGGGGAGCTGTTTTTT. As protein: CASSPPGLADLNTGELFF.

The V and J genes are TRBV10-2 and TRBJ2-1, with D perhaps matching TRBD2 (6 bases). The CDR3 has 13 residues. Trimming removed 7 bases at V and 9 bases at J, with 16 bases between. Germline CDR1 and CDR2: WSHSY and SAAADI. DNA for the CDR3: TGCGCCAGCACGCGGGAAACCTCACGTGAGCAGTTCTTC. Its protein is CASTRETSREQFF.

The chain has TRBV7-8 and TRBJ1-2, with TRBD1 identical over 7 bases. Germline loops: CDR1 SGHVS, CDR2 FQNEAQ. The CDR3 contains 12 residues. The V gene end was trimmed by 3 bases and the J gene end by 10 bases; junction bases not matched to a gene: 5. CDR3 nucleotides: TGTGCCAGCAGCTTTGACAGGGCGTACTACACCTTC. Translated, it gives CASSFDRAYYTF.

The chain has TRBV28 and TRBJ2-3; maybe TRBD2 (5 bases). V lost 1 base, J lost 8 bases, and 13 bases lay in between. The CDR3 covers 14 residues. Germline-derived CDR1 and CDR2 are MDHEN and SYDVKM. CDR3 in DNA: TGTGCCAGCAGTTTATCCGGGCCGGAGGCTACGCAGTATTTT. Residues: CASSLSGPEATQYF. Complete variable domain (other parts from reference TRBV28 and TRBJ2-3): DVKVTQSSRYLVKRTGEKVFLECVQDMDHENMFWYRQDPGLGLRLIYFSYDVKMKEKGDIPEGYSVSREKKERFSLILESASTNQTSMYLCASSLSGPEATQYFGPGTRLTVL.

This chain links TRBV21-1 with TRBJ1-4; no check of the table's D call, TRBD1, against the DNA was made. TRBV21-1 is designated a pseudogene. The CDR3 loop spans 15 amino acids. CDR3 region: CASSARQHMREKLFF. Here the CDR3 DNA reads TGTGCCAGCAGCGCCCGACAGCACATGAGGGAAAAACTGTTTTTT.

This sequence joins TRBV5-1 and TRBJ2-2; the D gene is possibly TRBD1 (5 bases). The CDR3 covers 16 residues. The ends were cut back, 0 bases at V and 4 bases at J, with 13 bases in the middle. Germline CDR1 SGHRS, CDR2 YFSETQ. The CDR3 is CASSLGASQATGELFF. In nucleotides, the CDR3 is TGCGCCAGCAGCTTGGGGGCATCACAGGCCACCGGGGAGCTGTTTTTT. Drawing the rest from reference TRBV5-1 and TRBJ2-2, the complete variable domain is KAGVTQTPRYLIKTRGQQVTLSCSPISGHRSVSWYQQTPGQGLQFLFEYFSETQRNKGNFPGRFSGRQFSNSRSEMNVSTLELGDSALYLCASSLGASQATGELFFGEGSRLTVL.

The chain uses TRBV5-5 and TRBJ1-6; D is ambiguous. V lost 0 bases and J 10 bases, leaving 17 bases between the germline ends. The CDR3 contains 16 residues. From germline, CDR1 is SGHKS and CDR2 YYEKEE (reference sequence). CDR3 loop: CASSLEGLSRGSPLHF. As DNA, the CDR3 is TGTGCCAGCAGCTTGGAAGGTCTCTCCCGGGGATCACCCCTCCACTTT.